This TCR beta chain was sequenced in a study of blood T cell repertoires in COVID-19. Study-level background: From the United States, Italy and Spain came samples of acute and convalescent COVID-19. From T cells, B-cell-depleted T cells, or PBMCs came the material, which was cDNA or gDNA.

Per the authors' pipeline: Amplification of reference gene primers provided the estimated nucleated cell counts. The repertoire was sequenced with immunoSEQ multiplex PCR; TCRdb's copy has only in-frame clones and lacks some. V, J and clone size are taken as reported in that table, and D and trimming were inferred from the DNA itself. The sample records some 150,000 clones, more than 65% being singletons. Trimming left V 3 bases short and J 2 bases short, with 17 bases between. The CDR3 is 17 residues long. Germline CDR1 SGDLS, CDR2 YYNGEE. The chain employs TRBV9 and TRBJ1-4; D is possibly TRBD1 (5 bases). The clonotype was recovered from a human donor with acute or convalescent COVID-19. The donor label of this sample is uncertain. The sample comprised peripheral blood. CDR3 bases: TGTGCCAGCAGCGGGGGGGGTCCCCGAACCACTAATGAAAAACTGTTTTTT. Protein: CASSGGGPRTTNEKLFF.